This T cell receptor beta chain was recorded in a study of cytomegalovirus exposure and HLA in healthy donors. Overall study results and limits: A few of the chains that were CMV-associated were confirmed in vitro to be specific for CMV antigens. Being productive about 87% or about 30% of the time was typical of most TCR beta V segments in an earlier analysis. Sequences of the TCR beta chain were said to predict the HLA-A and HLA-B alleles of most subjects accurately. Association of under 20,000 TCR beta sequences with HLA alleles was found at 0.05 false discovery rate in a later analysis.

About this clone: Its specificity is unknown.

The primer mix had 60 Vbeta and 13 Jbeta primers. Generated by immunoSEQ multiplex PCR, the TCRdb table keeps only in-frame clones and is missing some. This sample carries 100,000 to 120,000 clones, about an eighth of them seen once, and the ten largest clones take about 16%. Germline CDR1 reads PRHDT; CDR2 reads FYEKMQ (reference sequence). J lost 5 bases, V lost 7 bases, and 8 bases had no gene match. CDR3 length: 14 residues. The sample comprised PBMCs. This chain uses TRBV13 with TRBJ1-1; 9 positions agree with TRBD1. This receptor was obtained from a man aged 35 to 55 in good health and CMV-seropositive. The CDR3 DNA sequence: TGTGCCAGCACCCCGACAGGGGGAAGGACTGAAGCTTTCTTT. This gives the protein CASTPTGGRTEAFF.